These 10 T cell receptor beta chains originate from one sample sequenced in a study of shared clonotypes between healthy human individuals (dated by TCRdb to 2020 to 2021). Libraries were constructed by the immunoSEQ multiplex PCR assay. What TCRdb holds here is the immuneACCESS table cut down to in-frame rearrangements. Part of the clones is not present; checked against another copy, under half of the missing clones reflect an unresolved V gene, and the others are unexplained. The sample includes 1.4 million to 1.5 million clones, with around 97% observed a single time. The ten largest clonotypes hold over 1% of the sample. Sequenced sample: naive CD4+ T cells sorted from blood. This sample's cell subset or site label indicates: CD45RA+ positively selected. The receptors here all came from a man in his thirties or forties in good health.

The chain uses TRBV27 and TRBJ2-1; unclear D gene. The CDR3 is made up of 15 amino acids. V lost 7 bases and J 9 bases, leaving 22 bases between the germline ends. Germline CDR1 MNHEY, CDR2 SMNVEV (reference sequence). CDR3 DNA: TGTGCCAGCACTATTATTCCCCCTCTAGGAGCTGAGCAGTTCTTC. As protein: CASTIIPPLGAEQFF.

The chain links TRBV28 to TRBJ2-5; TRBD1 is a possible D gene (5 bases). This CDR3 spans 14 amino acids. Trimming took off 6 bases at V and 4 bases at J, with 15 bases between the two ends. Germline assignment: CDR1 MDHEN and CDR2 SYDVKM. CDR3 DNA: TGTGCCAGCAGCCTAACAGGAACTTTAGAGACCCAGTACTTC. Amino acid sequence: CASSLTGTLETQYF.

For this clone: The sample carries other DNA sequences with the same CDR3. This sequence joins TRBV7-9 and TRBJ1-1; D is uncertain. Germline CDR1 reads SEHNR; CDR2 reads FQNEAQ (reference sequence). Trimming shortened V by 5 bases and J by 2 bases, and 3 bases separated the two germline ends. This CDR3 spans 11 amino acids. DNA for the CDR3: TGTGCCAGCAGCAAAAACACTGAAGCTTTCTTT. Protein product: CASSKNTEAFF.

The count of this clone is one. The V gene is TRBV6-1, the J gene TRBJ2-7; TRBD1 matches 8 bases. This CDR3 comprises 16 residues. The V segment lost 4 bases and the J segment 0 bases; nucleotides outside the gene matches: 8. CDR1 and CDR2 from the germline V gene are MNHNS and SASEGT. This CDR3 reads CASSALTGGRSYEQYF. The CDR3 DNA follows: TGTGCCAGCAGTGCTTTAACAGGGGGTCGCTCCTACGAGCAGTACTTC.

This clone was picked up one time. The DNA of the CDR3 is TGTGCCAGCAGAACCGGGACTAGTATCGGGAGGGACGAGCAGTACTTC. Translating it yields CASRTGTSIGRDEQYF. The genes are TRBV7-9 and TRBJ2-7, with 8 bases lining up with TRBD2. Germline assignment: CDR1 SEHNR and CDR2 FQNEAQ (reference sequence). With 6 bases clipped from V and 5 bases from J, the junction kept 15 bases outside the gene matches. The CDR3 runs to 16 residues.

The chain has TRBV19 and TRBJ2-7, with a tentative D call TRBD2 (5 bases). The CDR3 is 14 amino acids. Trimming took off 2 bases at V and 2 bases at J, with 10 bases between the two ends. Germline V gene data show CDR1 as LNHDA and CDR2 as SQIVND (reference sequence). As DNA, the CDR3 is TGTGCCAGTAGTATACCCGGGATCACCTACGAGCAGTACTTC. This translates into CASSIPGITYEQYF. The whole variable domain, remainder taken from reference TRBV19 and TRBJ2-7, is DGGITQSPKYLFRKEGQNVTLSCEQNLNHDAMYWYRQDPGQGLRLIYYSQIVNDFQKGDIAEGYSVSREKKESFPLTVTSAQKNPTAFYLCASSIPGITYEQYFGPGTRLTVT.

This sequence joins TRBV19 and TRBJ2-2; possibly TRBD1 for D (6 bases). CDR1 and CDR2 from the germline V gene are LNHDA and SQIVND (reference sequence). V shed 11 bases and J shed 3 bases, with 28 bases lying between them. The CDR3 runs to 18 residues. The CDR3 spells CASRTGGRGRWDTGELFF. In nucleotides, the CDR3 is TGTGCCTCAAGAACTGGGGGCAGGGGTCGGTGGGACACCGGGGAGCTGTTTTTT.

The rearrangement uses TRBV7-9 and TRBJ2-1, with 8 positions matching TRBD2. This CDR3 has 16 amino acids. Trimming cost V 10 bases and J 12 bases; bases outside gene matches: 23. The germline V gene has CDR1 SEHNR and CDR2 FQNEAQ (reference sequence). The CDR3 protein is CATDSIKGRSGGGQFF. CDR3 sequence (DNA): TGTGCCACCGACAGCATCAAGGGTCGAAGCGGGGGAGGGCAGTTCTTC. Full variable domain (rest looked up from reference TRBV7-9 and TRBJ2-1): DTGVSQNPRHKITKRGQNVTFRCDPISEHNRLYWYRQTLGQGPEFLTYFQNEAQLEKSRLLSDRFSAERPKGSFSTLEIQRTEQGDSAMYLCATDSIKGRSGGGQFFGPGTRLTVL.

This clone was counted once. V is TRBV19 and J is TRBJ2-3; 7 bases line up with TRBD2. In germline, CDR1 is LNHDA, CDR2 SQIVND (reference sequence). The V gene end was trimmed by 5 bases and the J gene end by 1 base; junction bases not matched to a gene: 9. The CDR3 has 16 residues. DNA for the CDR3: TGTGCCAGTAGTCTACCCGCGGGGGATCGCACAGATACGCAGTATTTT. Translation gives CASSLPAGDRTDTQYF.

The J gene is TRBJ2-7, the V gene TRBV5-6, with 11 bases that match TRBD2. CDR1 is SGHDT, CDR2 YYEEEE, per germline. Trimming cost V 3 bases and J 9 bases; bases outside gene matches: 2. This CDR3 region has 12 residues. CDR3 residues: CASSSGLAGQYF. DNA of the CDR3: TGTGCCAGCAGCTCCGGACTAGCGGGGCAGTACTTC. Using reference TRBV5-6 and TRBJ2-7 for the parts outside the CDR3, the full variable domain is DAGVTQSPTHLIKTRGQQVTLRCSPKSGHDTVSWYQQALGQGPQFIFQYYEEEERQRGNFPDRFSGHQFPNYSSELNVNALLLGDSALYLCASSSGLAGQYFGPGTRLTVT.